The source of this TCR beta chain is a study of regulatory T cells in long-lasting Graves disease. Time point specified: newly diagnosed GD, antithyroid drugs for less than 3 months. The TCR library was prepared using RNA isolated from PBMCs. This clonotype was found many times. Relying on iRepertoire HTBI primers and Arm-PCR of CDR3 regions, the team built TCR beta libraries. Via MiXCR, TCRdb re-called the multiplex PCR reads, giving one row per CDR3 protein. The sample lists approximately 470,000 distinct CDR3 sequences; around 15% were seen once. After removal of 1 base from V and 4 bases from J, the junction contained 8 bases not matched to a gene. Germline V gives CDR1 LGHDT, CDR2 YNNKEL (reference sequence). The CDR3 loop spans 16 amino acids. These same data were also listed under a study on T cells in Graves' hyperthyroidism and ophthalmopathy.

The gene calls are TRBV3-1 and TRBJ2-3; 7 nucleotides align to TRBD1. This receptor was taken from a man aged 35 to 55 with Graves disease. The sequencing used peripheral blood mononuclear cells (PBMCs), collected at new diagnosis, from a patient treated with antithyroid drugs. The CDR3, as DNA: TGTGCCAGCAGCCAAGGAGGGGGCGTCGCGGCAGATACGCAGTATTTT. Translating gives CASSQGGGVAADTQYF.